Listed here is a single T cell receptor beta chain. The junction departs from the called germline gene at one end, perhaps through a read error. This specimen comes from a study of tumor and adjacent non-tumor tissue in lung cancer. Germline-derived CDR1 and CDR2 are SGHNT and YYREEE (reference sequence). The CDR3 extends over 15 amino acids. TCRbeta libraries were built with three rounds of nested PCR, modified from ARM-PCR. A single record per CDR3 protein comes from TCRdb applying MiXCR to the multiplex PCR reads. The table lists more than 45,000 distinct CDR3 sequences, roughly 67% of them singletons, with 30% in the top ten. This sample's RNA came from whole unsorted tissue. The normal lung tissue was taken more than 3 cm from the tumor edge.

The chain joins TRBV5-4 to TRBJ2-5, with TRBD2 as a possible D gene (6 bases). The sequenced sample was distant non-tumor lung tissue. This clonotype was sampled from a woman in her seventies with non-small cell lung cancer. The CDR3 DNA reads as TGTGTCAGCAGCTTGGAGGGGATACAACAAGAGACCCGGTACTTC. It encodes CVSSLEGIQQETRYF.